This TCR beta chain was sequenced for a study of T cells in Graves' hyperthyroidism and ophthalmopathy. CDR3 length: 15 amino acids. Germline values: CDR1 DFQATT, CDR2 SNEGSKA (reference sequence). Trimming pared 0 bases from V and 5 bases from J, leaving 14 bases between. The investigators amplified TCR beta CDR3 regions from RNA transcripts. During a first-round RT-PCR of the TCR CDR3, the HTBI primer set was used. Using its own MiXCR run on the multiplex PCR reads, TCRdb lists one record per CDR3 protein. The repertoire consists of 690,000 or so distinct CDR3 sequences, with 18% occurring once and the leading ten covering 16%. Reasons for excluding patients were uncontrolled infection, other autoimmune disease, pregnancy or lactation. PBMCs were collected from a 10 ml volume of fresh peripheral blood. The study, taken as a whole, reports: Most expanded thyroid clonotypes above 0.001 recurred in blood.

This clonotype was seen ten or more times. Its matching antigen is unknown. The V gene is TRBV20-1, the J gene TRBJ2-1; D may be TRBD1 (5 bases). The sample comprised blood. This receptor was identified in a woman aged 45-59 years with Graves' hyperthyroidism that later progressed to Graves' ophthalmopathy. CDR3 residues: CSARDPRAFNNEQFF. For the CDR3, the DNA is TGCAGTGCTAGAGATCCCAGGGCCTTCAACAATGAGCAGTTCTTC.